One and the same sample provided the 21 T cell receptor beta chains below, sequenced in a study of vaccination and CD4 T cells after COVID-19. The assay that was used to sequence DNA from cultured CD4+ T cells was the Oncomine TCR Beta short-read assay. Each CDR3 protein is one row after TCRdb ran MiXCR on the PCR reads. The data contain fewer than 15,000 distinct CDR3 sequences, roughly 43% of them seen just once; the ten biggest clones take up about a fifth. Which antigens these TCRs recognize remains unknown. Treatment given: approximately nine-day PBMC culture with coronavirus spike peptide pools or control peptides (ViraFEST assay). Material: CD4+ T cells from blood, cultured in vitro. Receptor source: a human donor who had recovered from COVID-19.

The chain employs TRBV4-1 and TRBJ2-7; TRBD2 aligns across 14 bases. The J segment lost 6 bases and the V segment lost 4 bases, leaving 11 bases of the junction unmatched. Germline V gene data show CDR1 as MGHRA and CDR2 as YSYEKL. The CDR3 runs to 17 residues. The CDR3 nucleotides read TGCGCCAGCAGCCGGGGACTAGCGGGAGCCGATTTAGTCGAGCAGTACTTC. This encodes CASSRGLAGADLVEQYF.

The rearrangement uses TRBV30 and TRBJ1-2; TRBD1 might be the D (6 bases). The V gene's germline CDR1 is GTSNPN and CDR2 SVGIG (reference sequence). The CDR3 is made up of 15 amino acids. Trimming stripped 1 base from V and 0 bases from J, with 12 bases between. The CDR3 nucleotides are TGTGCCTGGAGTGGGGGGCGGCTGGCTAACTATGGCTACACCTTC. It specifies CAWSGGRLANYGYTF.

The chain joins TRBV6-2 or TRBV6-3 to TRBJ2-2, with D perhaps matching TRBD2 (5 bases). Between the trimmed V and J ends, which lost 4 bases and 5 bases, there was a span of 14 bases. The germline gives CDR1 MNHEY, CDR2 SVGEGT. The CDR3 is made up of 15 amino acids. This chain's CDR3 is CASSSLDGVTGELFF. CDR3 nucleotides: TGTGCCAGCAGTTCCTTGGACGGGGTGACCGGGGAGCTGTTTTTT.

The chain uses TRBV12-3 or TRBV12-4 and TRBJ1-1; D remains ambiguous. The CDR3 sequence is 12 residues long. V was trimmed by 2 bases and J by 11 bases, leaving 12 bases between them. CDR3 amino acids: CASSLSIGHAFF. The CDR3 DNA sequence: TGTGCCAGCAGTTTATCTATAGGGCACGCTTTCTTT.

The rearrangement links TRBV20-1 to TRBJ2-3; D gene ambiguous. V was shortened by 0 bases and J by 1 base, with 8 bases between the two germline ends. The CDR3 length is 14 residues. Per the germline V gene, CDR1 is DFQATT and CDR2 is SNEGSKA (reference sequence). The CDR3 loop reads CSARDRIGTDTQYF. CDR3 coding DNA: TGCAGTGCTAGAGATCGGATCGGCACAGATACGCAGTATTTT.

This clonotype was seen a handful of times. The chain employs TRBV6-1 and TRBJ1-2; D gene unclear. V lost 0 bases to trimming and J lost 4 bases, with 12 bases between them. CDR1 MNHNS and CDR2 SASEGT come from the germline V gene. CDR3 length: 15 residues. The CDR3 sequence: CASSEAHGEGYGYTF. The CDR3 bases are TGTGCCAGCAGTGAAGCGCACGGAGAGGGCTATGGCTACACCTTC.

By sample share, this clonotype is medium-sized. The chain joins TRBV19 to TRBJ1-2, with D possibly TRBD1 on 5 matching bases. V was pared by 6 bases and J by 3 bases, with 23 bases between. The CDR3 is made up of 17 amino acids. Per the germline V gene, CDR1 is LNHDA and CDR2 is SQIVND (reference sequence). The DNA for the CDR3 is TGTGCCAGTAGCAAAATAACGGGACCGGGGGACTACTATGGCTACACCTTC. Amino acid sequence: CASSKITGPGDYYGYTF.

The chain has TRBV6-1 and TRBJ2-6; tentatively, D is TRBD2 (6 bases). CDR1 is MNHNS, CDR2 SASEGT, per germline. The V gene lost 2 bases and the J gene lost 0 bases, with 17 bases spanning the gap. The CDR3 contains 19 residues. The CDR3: CASSEFAGSNLSGANVLTF. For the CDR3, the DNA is TGTGCCAGCAGTGAATTTGCCGGGAGCAATCTCTCTGGGGCCAACGTCCTGACTTTC.

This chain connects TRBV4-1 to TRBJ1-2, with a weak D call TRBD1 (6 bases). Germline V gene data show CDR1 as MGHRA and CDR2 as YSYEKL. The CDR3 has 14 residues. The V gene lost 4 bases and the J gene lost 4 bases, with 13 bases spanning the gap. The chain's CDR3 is CASSPGQGGYGYTF. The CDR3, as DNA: TGCGCCAGCAGCCCCGGGCAAGGGGGCTATGGCTACACCTTC.

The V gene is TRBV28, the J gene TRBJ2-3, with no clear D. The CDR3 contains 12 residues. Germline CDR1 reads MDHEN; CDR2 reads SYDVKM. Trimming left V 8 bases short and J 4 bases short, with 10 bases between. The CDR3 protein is CASRGPPDTQYF. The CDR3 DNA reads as TGTGCCAGCCGAGGTCCCCCAGATACGCAGTATTTT.

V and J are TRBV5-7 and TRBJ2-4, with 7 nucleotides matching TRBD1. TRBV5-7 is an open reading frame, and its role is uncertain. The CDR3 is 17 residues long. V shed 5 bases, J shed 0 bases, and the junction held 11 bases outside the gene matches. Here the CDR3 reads CASRSTRDSIAKNIQYF. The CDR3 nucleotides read TGTGCCAGCAGGTCGACCAGGGACAGCATAGCCAAAAACATTCAGTACTTC.

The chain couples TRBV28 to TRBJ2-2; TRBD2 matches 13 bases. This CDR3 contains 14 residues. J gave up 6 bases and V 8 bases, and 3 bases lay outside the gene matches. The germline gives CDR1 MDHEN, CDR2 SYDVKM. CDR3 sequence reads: CASGLAGVAGELFF. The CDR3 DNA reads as TGTGCCAGCGGACTAGCGGGAGTAGCCGGGGAGCTGTTTTTT.

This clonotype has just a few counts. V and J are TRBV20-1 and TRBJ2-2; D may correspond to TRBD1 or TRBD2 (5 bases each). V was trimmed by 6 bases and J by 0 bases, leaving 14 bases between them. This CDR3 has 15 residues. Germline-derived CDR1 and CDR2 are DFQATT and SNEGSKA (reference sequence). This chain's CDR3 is CSATPWDANTGELFF. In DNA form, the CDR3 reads TGCAGTGCGACCCCCTGGGACGCGAACACCGGGGAGCTGTTTTTT.

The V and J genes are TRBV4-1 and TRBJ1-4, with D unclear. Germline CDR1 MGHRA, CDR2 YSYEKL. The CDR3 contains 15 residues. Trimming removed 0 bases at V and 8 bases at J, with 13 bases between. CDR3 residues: CASSQDSRVREKLFF. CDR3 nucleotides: TGCGCCAGCAGCCAAGATAGCCGGGTACGGGAAAAACTGTTTTTT.

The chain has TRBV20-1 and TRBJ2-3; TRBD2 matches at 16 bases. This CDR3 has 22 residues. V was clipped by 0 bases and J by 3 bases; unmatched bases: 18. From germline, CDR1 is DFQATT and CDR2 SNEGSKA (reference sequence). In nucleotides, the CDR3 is TGCAGTGCTAGAGAGCCCCCAAGGGTCGGGACTAGCGGGAGGGTGATGACAGATACGCAGTATTTT. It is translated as CSAREPPRVGTSGRVMTDTQYF.

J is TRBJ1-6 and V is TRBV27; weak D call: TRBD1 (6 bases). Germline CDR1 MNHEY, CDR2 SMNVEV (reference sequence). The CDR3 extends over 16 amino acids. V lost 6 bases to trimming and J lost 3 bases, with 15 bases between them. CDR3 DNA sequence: TGTGCCAGCAGGATCTCACAGACAGGCTATAATTCACCCCTCCACTTT. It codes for CASRISQTGYNSPLHF.

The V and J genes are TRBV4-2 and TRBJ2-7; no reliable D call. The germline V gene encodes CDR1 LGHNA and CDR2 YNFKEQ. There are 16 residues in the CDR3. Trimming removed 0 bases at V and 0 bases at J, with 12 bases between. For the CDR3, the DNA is TGTGCCAGCAGCCAAGAGTACAGCGAGCCCTCCTACGAGCAGTACTTC. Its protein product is CASSQEYSEPSYEQYF.

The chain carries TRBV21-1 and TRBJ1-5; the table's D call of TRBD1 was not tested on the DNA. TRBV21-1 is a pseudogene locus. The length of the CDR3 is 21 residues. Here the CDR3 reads CASSKGPGQGAVKYSNQPQHF. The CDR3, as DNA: TGTGCCAGCAGCAAAGGGCCGGGACAGGGGGCTGTAAAATATAGCAATCAGCCCCAGCATTTT.

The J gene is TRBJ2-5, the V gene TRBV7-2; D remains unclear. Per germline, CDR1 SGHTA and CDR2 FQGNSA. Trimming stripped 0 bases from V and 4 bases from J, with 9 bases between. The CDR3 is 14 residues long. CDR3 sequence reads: CASSLASKRETQYF. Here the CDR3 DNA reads TGTGCCAGCAGCTTAGCTTCGAAGAGAGAGACCCAGTACTTC.

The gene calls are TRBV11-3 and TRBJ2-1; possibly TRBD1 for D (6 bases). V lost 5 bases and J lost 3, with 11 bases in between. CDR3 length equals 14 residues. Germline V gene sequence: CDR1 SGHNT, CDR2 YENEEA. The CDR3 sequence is CASSLGDNYNEQFF. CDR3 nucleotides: TGTGCCAGCAGCCTGGGGGACAACTACAATGAGCAGTTCTTC.

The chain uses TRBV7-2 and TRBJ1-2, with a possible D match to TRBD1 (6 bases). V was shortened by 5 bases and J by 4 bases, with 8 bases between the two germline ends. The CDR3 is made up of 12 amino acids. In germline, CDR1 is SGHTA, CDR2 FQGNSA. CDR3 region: CASSQDSYGYTF. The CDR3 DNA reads TGTGCCAGCAGCCAGGACAGCTATGGCTACACCTTC.